This T cell receptor beta chain was found in a study of cytomegalovirus exposure and HLA in healthy donors. The PCR ran on 60 Vbeta and 13 Jbeta primers. The protocol was immunoSEQ multiplex PCR, while the TCRdb copy is restricted to in-frame clones and leaves out a portion. The table lists 150,000 to 180,000 clones, approximately 74% of them singletons. In regard to this clone: Its antigen is still unknown.

Findings of the study overall: According to the study, 150 to 200 TCR beta chains were cytomegalovirus-associated.

Germline CDR1 and CDR2: SGHDT and YYEEEE. This CDR3 has 15 amino acids. V trimming: 0 bases; J trimming: 3 bases; junction bases outside the gene matches: 5. The sample consisted of PBMCs. This receptor was identified in a man aged 25 to 45 in good health and CMV-seronegative. The chain is built from TRBV5-6 and TRBJ2-5, with TRBD1 matching 7 bases. CDR3 amino acids: CASSLVGRGKETQYF. CDR3 DNA sequence: TGTGCCAGCAGCTTGGTTGGCAGGGGGAAAGAGACCCAGTACTTC.